This T cell receptor (beta chain) comes out of a study of tumor-infiltrating lymphocytes in primary liver carcinoma. Across the whole study: Subjects consisted of male and female patients aged 30 to 69 years. General study results and limits: It was tumor-adjacent and tumor-blood pairs that overlapped less than tumor region pairs did. Significantly greater top-250-clone fractions characterized tumors relative to blood (p = 0.039).

Remarks on this clonotype: Its antigen is not identified. The junction departs from germline at one end; a sequencing error may be responsible.

Using a constant-region primer together with ProtoScript II reverse transcriptase, TCR beta cDNA was made from approximately 500 ng of total RNA. Three nested multiplex PCR rounds, a slightly modified ARM-PCR method, built the TCR beta libraries. The first two PCR rounds used TRBV1-TRBV30 forward primers with a C-beta reverse primer, 9 to 11 cycles each. TCRdb ran MiXCR on the multiplex PCR reads and lists one entry per CDR3 protein. The sample records under 150,000 distinct CDR3 sequences, 55% to 70% being singletons. Co-extraction yielded RNA and DNA from 20-30 mg of unsorted bulk tissue. Primary liver carcinoma, confirmed by histopathology, was surgically resected. CDR1 is SGHAT, CDR2 FQNNGV, per germline. CDR3 length equals 15 residues.

The TCR sequence derives from a woman between 55 and 75 years old with primary liver carcinoma and hepatitis B virus infection. The V call is TRBV11-2, the J call TRBJ2-3; 8 bases fit TRBD2. What was sequenced was tumor-adjacent normal liver tissue. The CDR3: CASSFGLASTDMQYF. CDR3 coding DNA: TGTGCCAGCAGCTTCGGACTAGCAAGCACAGATATGCAGTATTTT.